The subject of this entry is one T cell receptor (beta chain). The data were obtained in a study of blood T cell repertoires in COVID-19. Across the whole study: Sources were T cells, B-cell-depleted T cells, or PBMCs; the material itself was cDNA or gDNA.

The V gene end was trimmed by 6 bases and the J gene end by 5 bases; junction bases not matched to a gene: 9. CDR3 length: 16 residues. Per the germline V gene, CDR1 is LGHNA and CDR2 is YNFKEQ. TCRdb's table, derived via immunoSEQ multiplex PCR, lists solely in-frame clones and lacks some. The data hold around 470,000 clones, with 89% observed a single time. The specimen was peripheral blood. This clonotype originated in a man younger than 35 with COVID-19, enrolled during active disease. This chain connects TRBV4-2 to TRBJ2-1; TRBD2 aligns across 11 bases. The CDR3 DNA reads TGTGCCAGCAGACCGACCGGGACTAGCGGTCACAATGAGCAGTTCTTC. Amino acids: CASRPTGTSGHNEQFF.